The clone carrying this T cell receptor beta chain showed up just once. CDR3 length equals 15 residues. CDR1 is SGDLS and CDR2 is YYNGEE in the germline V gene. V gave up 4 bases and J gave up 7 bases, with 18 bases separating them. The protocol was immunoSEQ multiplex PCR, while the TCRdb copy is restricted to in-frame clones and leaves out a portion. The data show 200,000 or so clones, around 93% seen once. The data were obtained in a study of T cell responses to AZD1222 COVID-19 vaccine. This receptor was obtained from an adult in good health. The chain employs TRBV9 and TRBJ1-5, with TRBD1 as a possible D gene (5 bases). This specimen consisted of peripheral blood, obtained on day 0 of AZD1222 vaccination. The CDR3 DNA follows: TGTGCCAGCAGCCCTTGGGCTGGGGCAGGACAGCCCCAGCATTTT. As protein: CASSPWAGAGQPQHF.